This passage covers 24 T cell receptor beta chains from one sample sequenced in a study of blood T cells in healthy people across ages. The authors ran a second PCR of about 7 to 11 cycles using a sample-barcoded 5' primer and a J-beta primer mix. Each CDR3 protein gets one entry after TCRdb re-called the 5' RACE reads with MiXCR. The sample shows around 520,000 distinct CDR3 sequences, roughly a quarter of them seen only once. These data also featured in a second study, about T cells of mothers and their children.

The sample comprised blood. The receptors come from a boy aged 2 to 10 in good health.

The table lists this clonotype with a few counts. The CDR3 bases are TGTGCCAGCTCACCCCCGGGACGGGGACTACGAGAGACCCAGTACTTC. Amino acids: CASSPPGRGLRETQYF. The rearrangement uses TRBV18 and TRBJ2-5, with 7 positions matching TRBD2. CDR3 length equals 16 residues. From germline, CDR1 is KGHSH and CDR2 LQKENI. J gave up 4 bases and V 3 bases, and 11 bases lay outside the gene matches. The full variable domain, with the rest looked up from reference TRBV18 and TRBJ2-5, is NAGVMQNPRHLVRRRGQEARLRCSPMKGHSHVYWYRQLPEEGLKFMVYLQKENIIDESGMPKERFSAEFPKEGPSILRIQQVVRGDSAAYFCASSPPGRGLRETQYFGPGTRLLVL.

The CDR3, as DNA: TGTGCCAGCAGTTACCGGGTAAGACGGACTGAAGCTTTCTTT. The encoded protein is CASSYRVRRTEAFF. The chain has TRBV6-2 or TRBV6-3 and TRBJ1-1; no definite D call. Germline V gene data show CDR1 as MNHEY and CDR2 as SVGEGT. The CDR3 contains 14 residues. The V and J ends lost 2 bases and 5 bases respectively, with 12 bases between them.

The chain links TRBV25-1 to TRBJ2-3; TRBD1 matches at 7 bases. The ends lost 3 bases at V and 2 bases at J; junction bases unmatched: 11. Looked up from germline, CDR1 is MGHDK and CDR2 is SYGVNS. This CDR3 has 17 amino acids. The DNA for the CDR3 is TGTGCCAGCAGTGAGAGGTGGGACAGTCCCCTCACAGATACGCAGTATTTT. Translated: CASSERWDSPLTDTQYF. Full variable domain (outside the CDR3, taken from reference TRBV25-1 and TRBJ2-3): EADIYQTPRYLVIGTGKKITLECSQTMGHDKMYWYQQDPGMELHLIHYSYGVNSTEKGDLSSESTVSRIRTEHFPLTLESARPSHTSQYLCASSERWDSPLTDTQYFGPGTRLTVL.

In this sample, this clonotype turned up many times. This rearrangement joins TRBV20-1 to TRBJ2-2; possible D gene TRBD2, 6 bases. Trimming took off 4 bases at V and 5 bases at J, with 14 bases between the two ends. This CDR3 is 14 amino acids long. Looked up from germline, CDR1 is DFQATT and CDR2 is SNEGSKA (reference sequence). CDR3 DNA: TGCAGTGCTATCTCCTACGGGGGTACCGGGGAGCTGTTTTTT. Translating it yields CSAISYGGTGELFF.

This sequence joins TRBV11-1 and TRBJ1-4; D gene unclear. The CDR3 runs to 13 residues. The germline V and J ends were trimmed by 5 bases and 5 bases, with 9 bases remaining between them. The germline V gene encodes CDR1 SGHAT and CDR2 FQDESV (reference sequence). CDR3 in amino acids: CASSPDTNEKLFF. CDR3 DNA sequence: TGTGCCAGCAGCCCTGACACGAATGAAAAACTGTTTTTT.

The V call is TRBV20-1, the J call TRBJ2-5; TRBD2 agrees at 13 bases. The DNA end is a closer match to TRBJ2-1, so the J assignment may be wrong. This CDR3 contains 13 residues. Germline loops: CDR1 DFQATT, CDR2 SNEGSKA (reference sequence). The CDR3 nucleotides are TGCAGTGCTAAGACTAGCGGGAGGAATGAGCAGTTCTTC. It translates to CSAKTSGRNEQFF.

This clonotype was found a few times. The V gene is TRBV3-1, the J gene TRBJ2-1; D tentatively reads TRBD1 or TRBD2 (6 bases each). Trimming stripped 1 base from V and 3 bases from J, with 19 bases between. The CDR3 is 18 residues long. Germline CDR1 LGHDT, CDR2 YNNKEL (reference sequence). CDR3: CASSQVEAPGAGYNEQFF. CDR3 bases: TGTGCCAGCAGCCAAGTTGAGGCACCGGGGGCGGGCTACAATGAGCAGTTCTTC.

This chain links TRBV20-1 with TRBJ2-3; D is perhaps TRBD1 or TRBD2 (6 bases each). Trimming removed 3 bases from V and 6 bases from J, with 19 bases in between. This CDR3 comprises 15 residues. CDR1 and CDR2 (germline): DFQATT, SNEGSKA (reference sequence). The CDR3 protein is CSASPSSGAKDTQYF. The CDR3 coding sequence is TGCAGTGCTAGCCCGTCTTCGGGGGCCAAGGATACGCAGTATTTT.

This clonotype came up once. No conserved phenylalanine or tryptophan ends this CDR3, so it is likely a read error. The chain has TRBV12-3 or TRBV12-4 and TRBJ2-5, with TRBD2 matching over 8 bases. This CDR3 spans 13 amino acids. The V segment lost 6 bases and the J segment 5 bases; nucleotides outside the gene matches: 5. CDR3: CASRVAGTETQYS. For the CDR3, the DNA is TGTGCCAGCAGGGTAGCGGGGACGGAGACCCAGTACTCC.

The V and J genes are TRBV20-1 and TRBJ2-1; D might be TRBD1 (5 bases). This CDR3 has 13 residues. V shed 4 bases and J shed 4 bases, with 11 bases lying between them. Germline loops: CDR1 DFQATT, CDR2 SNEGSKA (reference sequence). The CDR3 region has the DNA TGCAGTGCTAAAAACAGGCTTTACAATGAGCAGTTCTTC. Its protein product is CSAKNRLYNEQFF.

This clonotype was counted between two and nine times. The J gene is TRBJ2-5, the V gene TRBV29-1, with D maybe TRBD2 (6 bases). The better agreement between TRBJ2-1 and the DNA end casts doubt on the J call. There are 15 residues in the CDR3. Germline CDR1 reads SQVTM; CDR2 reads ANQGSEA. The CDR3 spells CSAPRAGTGDREQFF. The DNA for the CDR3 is TGCAGCGCCCCTCGGGCGGGGACTGGCGATCGGGAGCAGTTCTTC.

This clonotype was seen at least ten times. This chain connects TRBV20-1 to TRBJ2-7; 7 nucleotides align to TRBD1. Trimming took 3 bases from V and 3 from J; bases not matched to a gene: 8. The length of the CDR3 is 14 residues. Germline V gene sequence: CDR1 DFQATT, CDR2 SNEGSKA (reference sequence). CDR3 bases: TGCAGTGCTAGGTTGGAACAGGGGAACTACGAGCAGTACTTC. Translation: CSARLEQGNYEQYF.

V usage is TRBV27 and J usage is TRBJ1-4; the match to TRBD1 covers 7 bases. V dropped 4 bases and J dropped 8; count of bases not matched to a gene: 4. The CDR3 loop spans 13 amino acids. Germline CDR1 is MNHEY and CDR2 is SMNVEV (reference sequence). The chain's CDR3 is CASSWGQREKLFF. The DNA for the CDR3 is TGTGCCAGCAGTTGGGGACAGAGGGAAAAACTGTTTTTT.

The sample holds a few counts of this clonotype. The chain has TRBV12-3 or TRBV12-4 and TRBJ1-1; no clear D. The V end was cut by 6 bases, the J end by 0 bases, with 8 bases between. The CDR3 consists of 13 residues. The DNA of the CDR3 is TGTGCCAGCAGGGGTACATTGAACACTGAAGCTTTCTTT. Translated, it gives CASRGTLNTEAFF.

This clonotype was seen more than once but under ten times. The CDR3 coding sequence is TGTGCCAGCAGCTTAAGGACTAGCGGGAGCACGTACCAAGAGACCCAGTACTTC. This codes for CASSLRTSGSTYQETQYF. The chain combines TRBV7-6 with TRBJ2-5, with 13 bases fitting TRBD2. Germline-derived CDR1 and CDR2 are SGHVS and FNYEAQ. The CDR3 contains 18 residues. The V segment lost 2 bases and the J segment 0 bases; nucleotides outside the gene matches: 6. Filled out from reference TRBV7-6 and TRBJ2-5, the complete variable domain reads GAGVSQSPRYKVTKRGQDVALRCDPISGHVSLYWYRQALGQGPEFLTYFNYEAQQDKSGLPNDRFSAERPEGSISTLTIQRTEQRDSAMYRCASSLRTSGSTYQETQYFGPGTRLLVL.

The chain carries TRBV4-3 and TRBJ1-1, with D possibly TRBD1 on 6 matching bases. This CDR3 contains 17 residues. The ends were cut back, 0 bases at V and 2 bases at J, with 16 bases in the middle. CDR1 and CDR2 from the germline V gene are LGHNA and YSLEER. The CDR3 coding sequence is TGCGCCAGCAGCCAAGATCCCAGGACAGCTGGTAACACTGAAGCTTTCTTT. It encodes CASSQDPRTAGNTEAFF.

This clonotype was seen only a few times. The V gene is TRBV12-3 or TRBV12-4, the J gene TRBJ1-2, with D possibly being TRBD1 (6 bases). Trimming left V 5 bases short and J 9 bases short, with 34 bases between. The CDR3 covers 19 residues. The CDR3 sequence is CASSPQGDLYVGPSWSYTF. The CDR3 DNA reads TGTGCCAGCAGTCCACAGGGCGATTTGTACGTCGGCCCAAGTTGGAGCTACACCTTC.

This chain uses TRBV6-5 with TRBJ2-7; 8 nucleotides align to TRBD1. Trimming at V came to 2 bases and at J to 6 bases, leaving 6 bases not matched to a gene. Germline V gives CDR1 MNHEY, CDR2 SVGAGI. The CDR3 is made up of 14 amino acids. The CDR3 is CASSYGQGFVEQYF. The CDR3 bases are TGTGCCAGCAGTTACGGACAGGGCTTCGTCGAGCAGTACTTC.

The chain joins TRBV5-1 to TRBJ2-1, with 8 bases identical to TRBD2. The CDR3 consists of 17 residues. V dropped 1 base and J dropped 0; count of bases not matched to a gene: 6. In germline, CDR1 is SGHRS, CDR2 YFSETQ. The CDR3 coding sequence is TGCGCCAGCAGCTTGTTGGCGGGAGGTCTCTCCTACAATGAGCAGTTCTTC. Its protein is CASSLLAGGLSYNEQFF.

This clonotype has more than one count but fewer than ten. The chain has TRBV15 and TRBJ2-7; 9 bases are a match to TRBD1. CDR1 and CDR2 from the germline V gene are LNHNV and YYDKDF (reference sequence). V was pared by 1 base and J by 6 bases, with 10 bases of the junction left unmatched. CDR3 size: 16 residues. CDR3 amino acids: CATSRGGLGQGGEQYF. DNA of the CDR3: TGTGCCACCAGCAGAGGCGGCCTGGGACAGGGAGGCGAGCAGTACTTC.

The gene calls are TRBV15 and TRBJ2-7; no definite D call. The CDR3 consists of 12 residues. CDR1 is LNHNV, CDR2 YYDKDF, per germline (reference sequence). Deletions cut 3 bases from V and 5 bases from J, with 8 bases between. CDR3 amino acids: CATSRGIDEQYF. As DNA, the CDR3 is TGTGCCACCAGCAGGGGGATTGACGAGCAGTACTTC.

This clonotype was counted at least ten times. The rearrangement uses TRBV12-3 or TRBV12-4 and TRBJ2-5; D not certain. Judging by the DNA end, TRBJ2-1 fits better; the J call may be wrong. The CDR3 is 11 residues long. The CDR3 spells CASSLSHEQFF. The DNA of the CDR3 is TGTGCCAGCAGTTTATCCCATGAGCAGTTCTTC.

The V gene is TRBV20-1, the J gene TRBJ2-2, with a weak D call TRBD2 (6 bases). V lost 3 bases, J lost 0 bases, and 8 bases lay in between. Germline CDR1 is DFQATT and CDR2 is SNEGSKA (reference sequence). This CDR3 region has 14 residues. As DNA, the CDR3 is TGCAGTGCTAGCGCGGGGACGAACACCGGGGAGCTGTTTTTT. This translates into CSASAGTNTGELFF.

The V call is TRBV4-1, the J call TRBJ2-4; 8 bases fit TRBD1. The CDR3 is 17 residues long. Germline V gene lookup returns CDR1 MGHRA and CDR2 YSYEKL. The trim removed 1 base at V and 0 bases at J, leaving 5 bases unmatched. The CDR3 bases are TGCGCCAGCAGCCAAGGGACAGGGTACCTAGCCAAAAACATTCAGTACTTC. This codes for CASSQGTGYLAKNIQYF.